A single sample is the source of the 7 T cell receptor beta chains below, sequenced in a study of read filtering for tumor transcriptome and immune sequencing. The library was built from around 400 ng RNA with molecular barcoded adaptors for alpha/delta and beta/gamma chains. TCRdb passed the reads through MiXCR, listing each CDR3 protein once. Among around 41,000 distinct CDR3 sequences listed, less than 15% were seen once. Sample: a population of CD138-negative cells sorted from bone marrow. The receptors were gathered from a donor at least 40 years old with multiple myeloma.

V usage is TRBV7-9 and J usage is TRBJ1-1; D unclear. Trimming took off 6 bases at V and 7 bases at J, with 6 bases between the two ends. The CDR3 has 10 amino acids. CDR1 SEHNR and CDR2 FQNEAQ come from the germline V gene (reference sequence). This chain's CDR3 is CASSTVEAFF. The CDR3 DNA sequence: TGTGCCAGCAGTACAGTTGAAGCTTTCTTT.

J is TRBJ2-5 and V is TRBV12-3 or TRBV12-4, with D maybe TRBD1 (5 bases). V was pared by 5 bases and J by 1 base, with 11 bases between. The CDR3 consists of 14 residues. Here the CDR3 DNA reads TGTGCCAGCAGTCCGTGGACAACCCAAGAGACCCAGTACTTC. Translation gives CASSPWTTQETQYF.

Comments on this clonotype: Germline and junction disagree at one end, which may indicate a read error. The chain uses TRBV5-6 and TRBJ2-1; no clear D gene. This CDR3 has 16 amino acids. CDR1 is SGHDT, CDR2 YYEEEE, per germline. CDR3 protein: CASSLVASQWINAQFF. CDR3 bases: TGTGCCAGCAGCTTGGTGGCCTCCCAATGGATCAATGCGCAGTTCTTC.

This clonotype was recorded many times. This chain joins TRBV9 and TRBJ2-3, with D possibly being TRBD1 or TRBD2 (6 bases each). The CDR3 extends over 14 amino acids. CDR1 and CDR2 from the germline V gene are SGDLS and YYNGEE. Trimming took off 6 bases at V and 3 bases at J, with 14 bases between the two ends. In DNA form, the CDR3 reads TGTGCCAGCACCCAAGGGGGGTGGACAGATACGCAGTATTTT. It codes for CASTQGGWTDTQYF.

This clonotype has at least ten counts. The rearrangement uses TRBV7-9 and TRBJ1-5; D is ambiguous. This CDR3 is built from 13 residues. V was cut by 3 bases and J by 1 base, with 4 bases left in between. Germline V gene lookup returns CDR1 SEHNR and CDR2 FQNEAQ (reference sequence). The CDR3 DNA reads TGTGCCAGCAGCTTTCACAGCAATCAGCCCCAGCATTTT. Residues: CASSFHSNQPQHF.

This clonotype was counted many times. The chain employs TRBV6-1 and TRBJ2-7, with D possibly being TRBD1 (5 bases). The CDR3 contains 15 residues. Germline values: CDR1 MNHNS, CDR2 SASEGT. V was clipped by 1 base and J by 2 bases, with 12 bases between them. The CDR3 DNA follows: TGTGCCAGCAGTGAAGTAGGACAAGGAGCCTACGAGCAGTACTTC. Amino acid sequence: CASSEVGQGAYEQYF.

Worth noting for this clonotype: At one end the junction does not follow the germline gene, possibly because of a read error. The chain recombines TRBV6-6 with TRBJ1-5; D is undetermined. This CDR3 comprises 15 residues. Germline V gives CDR1 MNHNY, CDR2 SVGAGI (reference sequence). CDR3 coding DNA: TGTGCCTGCAGTTACTTAGTTAGCAGGAATCAGCCCCAGCATTTT. This codes for CACSYLVSRNQPQHF.